At least ten counts were recorded for the clone carrying this T cell receptor (beta chain). The antigen is unknown. Amplified material comprised TCR beta CDR3 regions derived from RNA transcripts. An initial RT-PCR round employing HTBI primers preceded a second-round multiplex PCR. TCRdb reprocessed the multiplex PCR reads with MiXCR, giving one entry per CDR3 protein. The data contain 680,000 or so distinct CDR3 sequences, about a fifth of them singletons. This CDR3 has 13 residues. The germline gives CDR1 SGHTA, CDR2 FQGNSA. V shed 5 bases and J shed 2 bases, with 9 bases lying between them. These data belong to a study of Graves' ophthalmopathy and Graves' hyperthyroidism. Study-wide findings and caveats: A model of 13 signatures distinguished ophthalmopathy from stable hyperthyroidism at around 90% sensitivity and 81.08% specificity.

The study excluded patients with other autoimmune diseases, uncontrolled infections, pregnancy or lactation. Physicians reached a diagnosis by relying on clinical symptoms, serum thyroxine, TRAb, thyroid ultrasound and orbital computed tomography. PBMCs were obtained from about 10 ml of fresh peripheral blood. The rearrangement joins TRBV7-2 to TRBJ1-2; D remains ambiguous. This clonotype originated in a woman under 30 with stable Graves' hyperthyroidism. Some clones in this sample may be carry-over from other donors' samples. Input material: peripheral blood. The DNA for the CDR3 is TGTGCCAGCAGCATAAAGGGAAACTATGGCTACACCTTC. Protein: CASSIKGNYGYTF.